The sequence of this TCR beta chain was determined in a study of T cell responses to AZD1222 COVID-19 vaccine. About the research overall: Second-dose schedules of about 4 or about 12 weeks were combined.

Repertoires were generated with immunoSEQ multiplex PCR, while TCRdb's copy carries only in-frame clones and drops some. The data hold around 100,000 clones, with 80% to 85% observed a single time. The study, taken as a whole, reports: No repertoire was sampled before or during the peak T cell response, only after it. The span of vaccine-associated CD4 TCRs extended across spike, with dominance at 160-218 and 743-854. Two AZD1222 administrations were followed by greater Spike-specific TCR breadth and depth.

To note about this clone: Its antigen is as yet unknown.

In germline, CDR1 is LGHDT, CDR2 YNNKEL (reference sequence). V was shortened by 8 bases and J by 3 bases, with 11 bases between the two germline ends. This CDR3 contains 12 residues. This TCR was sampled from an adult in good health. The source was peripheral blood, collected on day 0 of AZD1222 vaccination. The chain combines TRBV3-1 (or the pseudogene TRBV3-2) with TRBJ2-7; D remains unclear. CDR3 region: CASGRGDYEQYF. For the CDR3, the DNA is TGTGCCAGCGGACGTGGGGACTACGAGCAGTACTTC.